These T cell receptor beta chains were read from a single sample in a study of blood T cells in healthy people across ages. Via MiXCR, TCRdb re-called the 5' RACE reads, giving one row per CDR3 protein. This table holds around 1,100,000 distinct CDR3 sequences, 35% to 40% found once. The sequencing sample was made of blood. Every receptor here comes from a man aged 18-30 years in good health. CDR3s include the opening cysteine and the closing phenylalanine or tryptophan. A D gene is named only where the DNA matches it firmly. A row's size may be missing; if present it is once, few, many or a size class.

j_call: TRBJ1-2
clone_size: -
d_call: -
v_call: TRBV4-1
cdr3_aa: CANSQDVRDFYGYTF
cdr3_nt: TGCGCCAACAGCCAAGATGTCAGAGACTTCTATGGCTACACCTTC

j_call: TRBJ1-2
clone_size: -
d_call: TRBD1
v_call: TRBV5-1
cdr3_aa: CATRPGQGNYGYTF
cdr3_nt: TGCGCCACCCGTCCTGGACAGGGTAACTATGGCTACACCTTC

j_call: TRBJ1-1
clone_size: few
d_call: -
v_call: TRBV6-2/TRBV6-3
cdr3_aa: CASSYSMSEAAFF
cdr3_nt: TGTGCCAGCAGTTACTCGATGTCAGAAGCAGCTTTCTTT

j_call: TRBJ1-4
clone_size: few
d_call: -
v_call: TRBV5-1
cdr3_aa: CASSPRGEREKLFF
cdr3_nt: TGCGCCAGCAGCCCCCGAGGGGAGAGGGAAAAACTGTTTTTT

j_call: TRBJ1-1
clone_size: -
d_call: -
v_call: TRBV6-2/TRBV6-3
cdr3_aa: CASSYWSGYTEAFF
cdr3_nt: TGTGCCAGCAGTTATTGGTCAGGCTACACTGAAGCTTTCTTT

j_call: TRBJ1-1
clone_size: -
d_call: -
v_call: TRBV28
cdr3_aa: CASSYGFTNTEAFF
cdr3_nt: TGTGCCAGCAGCTACGGGTTTACGAACACTGAAGCTTTCTTT

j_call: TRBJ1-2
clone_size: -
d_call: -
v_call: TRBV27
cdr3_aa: CASRGGEKALGYTF
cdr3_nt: TGTGCCAGCAGGGGGGGGGAGAAGGCCCTTGGCTACACCTTC

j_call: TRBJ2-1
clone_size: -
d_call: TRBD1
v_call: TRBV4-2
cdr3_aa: CASSHGQGASEQFF
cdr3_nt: TGTGCCAGCAGCCACGGACAGGGGGCAAGTGAGCAGTTCTTC

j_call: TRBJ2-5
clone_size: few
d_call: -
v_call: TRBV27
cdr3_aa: CASSSWEDLETQYF
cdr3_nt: TGTGCCAGCAGTTCCTGGGAGGATTTAGAGACCCAGTACTTC

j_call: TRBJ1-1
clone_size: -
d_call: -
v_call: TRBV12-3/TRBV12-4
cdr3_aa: CASSQIRNTEAFF
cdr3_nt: TGTGCCAGCAGTCAAATCAGGAACACTGAAGCTTTCTTT

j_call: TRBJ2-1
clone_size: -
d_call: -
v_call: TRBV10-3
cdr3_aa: CAISKDRNERFF
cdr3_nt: TGTGCCATCAGTAAGGACCGCAATGAGCGGTTCTTC

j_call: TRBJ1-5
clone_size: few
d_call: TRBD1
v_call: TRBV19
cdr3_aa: CASSQTGDGNQPQHF
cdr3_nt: TGTGCCAGTAGCCAGACAGGGGATGGCAATCAGCCCCAGCATTTT

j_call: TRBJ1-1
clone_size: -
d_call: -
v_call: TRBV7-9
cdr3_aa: CALVAAEAFF
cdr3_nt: TGTGCCCTTGTGGCCGCTGAAGCTTTCTTT

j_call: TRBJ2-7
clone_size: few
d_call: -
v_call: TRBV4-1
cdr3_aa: CASSQDKRRSYF
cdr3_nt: TGCGCCAGCAGCCAAGATAAACGTCGCTCGTACTTC

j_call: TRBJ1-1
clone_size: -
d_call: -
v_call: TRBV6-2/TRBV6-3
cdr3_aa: CASILAGEAFF
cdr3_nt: TGTGCCAGCATCTTAGCGGGTGAAGCTTTCTTT

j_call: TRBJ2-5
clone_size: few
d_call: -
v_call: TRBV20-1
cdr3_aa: CSARDPRGLLQETQYF
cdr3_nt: TGCAGTGCTAGAGATCCACGGGGACTGCTACAAGAGACCCAGTACTTC

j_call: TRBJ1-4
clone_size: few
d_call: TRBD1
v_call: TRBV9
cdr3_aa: CASSAGGQGDEKLFF
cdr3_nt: TGTGCCAGCAGCGCCGGGGGACAGGGGGACGAAAAACTGTTTTTT

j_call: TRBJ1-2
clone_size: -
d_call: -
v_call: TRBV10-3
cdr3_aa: CAISDGGQRGGNYGYTF
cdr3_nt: TGTGCCATCAGTGACGGTGGACAGAGGGGGGGAAACTATGGCTACACCTTC

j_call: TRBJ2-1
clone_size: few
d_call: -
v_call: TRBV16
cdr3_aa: CASSPRQSGNEQFF
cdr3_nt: TGTGCCAGCAGCCCCCGACAGTCAGGCAATGAGCAGTTCTTC

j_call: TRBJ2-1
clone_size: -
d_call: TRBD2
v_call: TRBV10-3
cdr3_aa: CAISGWTSLNEQFF
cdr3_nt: TGTGCCATCAGTGGATGGACTAGCCTCAATGAGCAGTTCTTC

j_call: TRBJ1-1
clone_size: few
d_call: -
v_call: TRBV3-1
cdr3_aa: CASSRRVSNTEAFF
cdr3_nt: TGTGCCAGCAGCCGCAGGGTCTCGAACACTGAAGCTTTCTTT

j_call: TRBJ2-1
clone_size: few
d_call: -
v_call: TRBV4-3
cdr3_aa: CASSQDLGGEQFF
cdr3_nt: TGCGCCAGCAGCCAAGATTTGGGCGGTGAGCAGTTCTTC

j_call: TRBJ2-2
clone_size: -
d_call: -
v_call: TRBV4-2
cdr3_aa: CASSQDWDGELFF
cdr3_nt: TGTGCCAGCAGCCAAGATTGGGATGGGGAGCTGTTTTTT

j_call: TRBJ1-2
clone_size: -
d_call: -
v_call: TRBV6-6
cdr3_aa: CASSQNRNGYTF
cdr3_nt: TGTGCCAGCAGCCAAAACAGAAATGGCTACACCTTC

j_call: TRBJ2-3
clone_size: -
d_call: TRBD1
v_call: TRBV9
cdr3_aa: CASSVRGQGTSDTQYF
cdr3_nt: TGTGCCAGCAGCGTCCGGGGACAGGGGACTTCAGATACGCAGTATTTT

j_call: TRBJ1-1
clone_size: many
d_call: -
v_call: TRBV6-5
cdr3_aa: CASSRGGTEAFF
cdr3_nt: TGTGCCAGCAGCCGGGGGGGCACTGAAGCTTTCTTT

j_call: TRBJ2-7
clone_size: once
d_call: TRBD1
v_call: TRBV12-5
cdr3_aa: CASGSCSRGRDEQYF
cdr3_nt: TGTGCTAGTGGTTCCTGCAGCAGGGGGAGAGATGAGCAGTACTTC

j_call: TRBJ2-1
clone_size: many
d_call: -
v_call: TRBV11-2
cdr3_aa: CASSLAGRGLYNEQFF
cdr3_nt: TGTGCCAGCAGCTTAGCTGGGCGGGGGCTTTACAATGAGCAGTTCTTC

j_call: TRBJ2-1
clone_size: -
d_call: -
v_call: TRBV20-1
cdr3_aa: CSASRAGAAYNEQFF
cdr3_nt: TGCAGTGCCTCTAGGGCGGGGGCGGCCTACAACGAGCAGTTCTTC

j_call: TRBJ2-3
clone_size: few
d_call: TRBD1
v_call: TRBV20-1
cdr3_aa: CSAGHLTGGSDTQYF
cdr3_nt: TGCAGTGCGGGACATCTAACAGGGGGCTCGGATACGCAGTATTTT

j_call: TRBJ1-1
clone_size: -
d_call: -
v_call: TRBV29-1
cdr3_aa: CSVVSTEAFF
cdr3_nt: TGCAGCGTTGTGTCCACTGAAGCTTTCTTT

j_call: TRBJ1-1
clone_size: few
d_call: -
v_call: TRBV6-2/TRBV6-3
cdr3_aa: CASSNLFEAFF
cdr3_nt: TGTGCCAGCAGTAACCTGTTTGAAGCTTTCTTT

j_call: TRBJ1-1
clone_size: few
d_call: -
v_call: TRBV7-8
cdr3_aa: CASSPTGPTEAFF
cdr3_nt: TGTGCCAGCAGCCCTACAGGGCCCACTGAAGCTTTCTTT

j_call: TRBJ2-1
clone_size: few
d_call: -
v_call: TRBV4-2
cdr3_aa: CASSHHLGDSRANEQFF
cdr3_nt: TGTGCCAGCAGCCATCATTTGGGGGATTCTCGGGCCAATGAGCAGTTCTTC

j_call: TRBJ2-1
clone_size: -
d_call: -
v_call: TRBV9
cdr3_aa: CASSVASSTHSNEQFF
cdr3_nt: TGTGCCAGCAGCGTAGCTTCATCGACTCATAGCAATGAGCAGTTCTTC

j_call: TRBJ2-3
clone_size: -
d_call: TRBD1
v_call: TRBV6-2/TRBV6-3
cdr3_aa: CASRTDRATDTQYF
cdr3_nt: TGTGCCAGCAGGACGGACAGGGCCACAGATACGCAGTATTTT

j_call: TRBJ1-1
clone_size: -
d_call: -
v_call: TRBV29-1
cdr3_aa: CSLRPREATEAFF
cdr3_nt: TGCAGCTTACGTCCCAGGGAGGCCACTGAAGCTTTCTTT

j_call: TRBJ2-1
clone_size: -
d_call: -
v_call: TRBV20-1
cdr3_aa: CSARLGVGSYNEQFF
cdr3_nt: TGCAGTGCTAGACTTGGGGTTGGCTCCTACAATGAGCAGTTCTTC

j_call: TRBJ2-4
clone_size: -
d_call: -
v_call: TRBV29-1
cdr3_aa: CSVADGLQSGIQYF
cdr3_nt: TGCAGCGTTGCTGACGGGCTACAAAGCGGCATTCAGTACTTC

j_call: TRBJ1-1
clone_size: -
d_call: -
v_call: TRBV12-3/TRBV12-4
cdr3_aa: CASSLTVEAFF
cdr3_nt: TGTGCCAGCAGTTTGACAGTAGAAGCTTTCTTT

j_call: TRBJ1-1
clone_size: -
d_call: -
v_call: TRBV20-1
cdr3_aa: CSASRGGWDTEAFF
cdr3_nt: TGCAGTGCTAGTAGGGGGGGCTGGGACACTGAAGCTTTCTTT

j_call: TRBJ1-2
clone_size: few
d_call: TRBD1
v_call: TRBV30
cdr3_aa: CACDRGYGYTF
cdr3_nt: TGTGCCTGTGACAGGGGGTATGGCTACACCTTC

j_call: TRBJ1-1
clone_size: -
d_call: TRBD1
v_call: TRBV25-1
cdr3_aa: CASRTPTGGSTEAFF
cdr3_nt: TGTGCCAGCCGGACCCCGACAGGGGGCTCAACTGAAGCTTTCTTT

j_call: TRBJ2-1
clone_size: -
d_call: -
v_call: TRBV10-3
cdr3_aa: CAIGGSYNEQFF
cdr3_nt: TGTGCCATCGGGGGATCCTACAATGAGCAGTTCTTC

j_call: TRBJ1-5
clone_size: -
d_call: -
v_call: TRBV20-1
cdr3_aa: CSAQGGFVNQPQHF
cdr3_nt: TGCAGTGCTCAAGGGGGGTTCGTCAATCAGCCCCAGCATTTT

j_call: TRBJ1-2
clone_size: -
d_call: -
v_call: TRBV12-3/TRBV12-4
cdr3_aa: CASRGDNCGYTF
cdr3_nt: TGTGCCAGCAGAGGCGATAACTGTGGCTACACCTTC

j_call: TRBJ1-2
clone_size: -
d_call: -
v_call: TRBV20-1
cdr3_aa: CSALSDSPSNYGYTF
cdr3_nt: TGCAGTGCGCTTTCGGACTCTCCGTCTAACTATGGCTACACCTTC

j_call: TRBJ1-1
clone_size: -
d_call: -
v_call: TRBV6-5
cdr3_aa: CASRRDGGEAFF
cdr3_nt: TGTGCCAGCAGGAGGGACGGCGGTGAAGCTTTCTTT

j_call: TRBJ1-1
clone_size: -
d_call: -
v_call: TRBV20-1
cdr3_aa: CSARGSGWTEAFF
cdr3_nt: TGCAGTGCTAGGGGGTCCGGGTGGACTGAAGCTTTCTTT

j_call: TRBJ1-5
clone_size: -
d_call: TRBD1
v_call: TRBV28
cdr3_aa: CAAMDRVRQPQHF
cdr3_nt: TGTGCTGCGATGGACAGGGTGAGACAGCCCCAGCATTTT

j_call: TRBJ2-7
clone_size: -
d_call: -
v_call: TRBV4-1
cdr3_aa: CASGQVMRGQSYEQYF
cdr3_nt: TGCGCCAGCGGCCAAGTCATGAGAGGACAGTCCTACGAGCAGTACTTC

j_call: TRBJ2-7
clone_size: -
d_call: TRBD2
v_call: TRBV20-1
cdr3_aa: CSARGTSGYEQYF
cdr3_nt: TGCAGTGCTAGAGGGACTAGCGGCTACGAGCAGTACTTC

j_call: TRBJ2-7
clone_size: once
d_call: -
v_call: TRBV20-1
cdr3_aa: CSARDRELYEQYF
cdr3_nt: TGCAGTGCTAGAGACAGGGAACTCTACGAGCAGTACTTC